This T cell receptor beta chain was found in a study of early T cells in non-severe SARS-CoV-2 infection. As for the study in general: It was bulk RNA from unsorted whole blood that was sequenced, and the chains were unpaired.

This clonotype has at least ten counts. Each cDNA molecule carried a unique molecular identifier. Each CDR3 protein gets one entry after TCRdb re-called the 5' RACE reads with MiXCR. This table has 30,000 to 35,000 distinct CDR3 sequences, 6% to 7% appearing once. Per germline, CDR1 MNHNY and CDR2 SVGAGI (reference sequence). V lost 2 bases to trimming and J lost 8 bases, with 13 bases between them. This CDR3 region has 15 residues. The sample taken for sequencing was whole blood. This chain joins TRBV6-6 and TRBJ1-6; weak D call: TRBD1 (6 bases). This clonotype was sampled from an adult who was a healthcare worker with PCR-confirmed SARS-CoV-2 infection or an uninfected control (not recorded which). The CDR3 sequence: CASSYQGTTYSPLHF. DNA for the CDR3: TGTGCCAGCAGTTACCAAGGGACAACTTATTCACCCCTCCACTTT.